This T cell receptor (beta chain) came from a study of blood T cell repertoires in COVID-19. Study-level information: Sites across the United States, Italy and Spain contributed samples from acute and convalescent COVID-19. PBMCs, B-cell-depleted T cells, or T cells were the source of the cDNA or gDNA that made up the material.

In the original analysis: How many nucleated cells were present was estimated from reference gene primer amplification. Here immunoSEQ multiplex PCR was the method, and the copy in TCRdb shows in-frame clones only, minus some. From that table come the V and J calls and clone size; the DNA was used to work out D and trimming. The sample comprises some 210,000 clones, 81% of which are singletons, and just under 9% rests with the top ten. The age range of participants was about 18 to 95 years, with residence in roughly 25 US areas. The CDR3 is 13 residues long. V lost 6 bases to trimming and J lost 7 bases, with 10 bases between them. This clone was picked up a small number of times.

The TCR originated in a woman aged 50 to 60 with acute COVID-19. Material: PBMCs or T cells enriched from blood (not recorded which). The chain carries TRBV12-3 or TRBV12-4 and TRBJ1-6, with TRBD1 as a possible D gene (5 bases). The CDR3 protein is CASRPDINSPLHF. CDR3 sequence (DNA): TGTGCCAGCAGGCCGGACATCAATTCACCCCTCCACTTT.